This T cell receptor beta chain was sequenced for a study of blood T cell repertoires in COVID-19. Enrollees, roughly 18 to 90 years old, lived in about two dozen US areas. Generated by immunoSEQ multiplex PCR, the TCRdb table keeps only in-frame clones and is missing some. This table holds roughly 200,000 clones, more than 80% found once. V was pared by 1 base and J by 1 base, with 2 bases between. Germline V gives CDR1 MNHEY, CDR2 SMNVEV (reference sequence). The CDR3 covers 14 residues. This TCR was sampled from a man aged 40-49 years who had recovered from COVID-19. Sequencing used PBMCs or T cells enriched from blood (not recorded which). The chain joins TRBV27 to TRBJ2-6; D ambiguous. CDR3 region: CASSLLSGANVLTF. Written as DNA, the CDR3 is TGTGCCAGCAGTTTATTATCTGGGGCCAACGTCCTGACTTTC.